The TCR beta chain under discussion was sequenced for a study of early T cells in non-severe SARS-CoV-2 infection. On the study more broadly: The chains were unpaired, and the sequenced material was bulk RNA from unsorted whole blood.

The CDR3 runs to 14 residues. J gave up 3 bases and V 7 bases, and 5 bases lay outside the gene matches. Germline lookup yields CDR1 LNHDA and CDR2 SQIVND (reference sequence). Overall study findings and caveats: Reliance on VDJdb matching favored anti-spike CD8 responses; private and CD4 specificities were missed.

Researchers attached unique molecular identifiers to individual cDNA molecules. Using its own MiXCR run on the 5' RACE reads, TCRdb lists one record per CDR3 protein. The table includes approximately 28,000 distinct CDR3 sequences, 6% to 7.5% detected once. In regard to this clonotype: What it recognizes is unknown.

Source: whole blood, taken at baseline. This receptor was taken from an adult who was a healthcare worker with PCR-confirmed SARS-CoV-2 infection or an uninfected control (not recorded which). The chain recombines TRBV19 with TRBJ2-7; 11 nucleotides line up with TRBD2. The CDR3 DNA follows: TGTGCCAGTACCCCTGGGACTAGCGGCTACGAGCAGTACTTC. Its protein is CASTPGTSGYEQYF.